This TCR beta chain was profiled in a study of early T cells in non-severe SARS-CoV-2 infection. Study in general: Sequencing input comprised bulk RNA from unsorted whole blood; chain pairing was not available.

V lost 3 bases, J lost 8 bases, and 20 bases lay in between. Germline values: CDR1 SGHRS, CDR2 YFSETQ. The CDR3 runs 15 residues. Molecules of cDNA were individually given unique molecular identifiers that were attached to them. From the 5' RACE reads, TCRdb called clonotypes with MiXCR, one entry per CDR3 protein. The sample consists of roughly 120,000 distinct CDR3 sequences, under 15% of them appearing once. The source is an adult who was a healthcare worker with PCR-confirmed SARS-CoV-2 infection or an uninfected control (not recorded which). Sequencing used whole blood. The rearrangement uses TRBV5-1 and TRBJ1-1, with D tentatively TRBD1 (5 bases). CDR3 region: CASSSEGTSPTEAFF. CDR3 coding DNA: TGCGCCAGCAGCTCGGAGGGGACGTCGCCTACCGAAGCTTTCTTT.